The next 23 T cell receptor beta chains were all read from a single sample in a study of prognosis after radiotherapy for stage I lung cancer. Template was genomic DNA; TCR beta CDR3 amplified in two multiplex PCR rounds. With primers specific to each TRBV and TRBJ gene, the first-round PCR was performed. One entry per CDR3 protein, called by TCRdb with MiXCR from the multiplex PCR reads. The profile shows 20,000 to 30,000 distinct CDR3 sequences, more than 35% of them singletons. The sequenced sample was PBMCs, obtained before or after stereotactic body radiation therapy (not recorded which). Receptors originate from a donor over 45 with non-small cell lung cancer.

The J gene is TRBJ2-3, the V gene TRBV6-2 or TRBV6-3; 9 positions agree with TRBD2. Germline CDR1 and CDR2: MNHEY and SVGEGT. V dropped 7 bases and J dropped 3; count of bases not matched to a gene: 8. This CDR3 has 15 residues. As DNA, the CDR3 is TGTGCCAGCAATGGATTCAGCGGGAGGACAGATACGCAGTATTTT. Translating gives CASNGFSGRTDTQYF.

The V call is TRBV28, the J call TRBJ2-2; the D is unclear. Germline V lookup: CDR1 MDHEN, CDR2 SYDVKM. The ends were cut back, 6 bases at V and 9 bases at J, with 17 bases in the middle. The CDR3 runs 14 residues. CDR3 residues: CASSPSLDTRELFF. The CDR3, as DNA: TGTGCCAGCAGCCCTAGTTTGGATACCCGGGAGCTGTTTTTT.

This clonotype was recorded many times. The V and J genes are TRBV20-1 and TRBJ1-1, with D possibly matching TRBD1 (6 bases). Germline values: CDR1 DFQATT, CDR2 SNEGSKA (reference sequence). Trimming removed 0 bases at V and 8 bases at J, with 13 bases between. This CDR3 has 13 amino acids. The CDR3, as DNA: TGCAGTGCTAGAGACAAAACAGGGACCGAAGCTTTCTTT. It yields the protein CSARDKTGTEAFF.

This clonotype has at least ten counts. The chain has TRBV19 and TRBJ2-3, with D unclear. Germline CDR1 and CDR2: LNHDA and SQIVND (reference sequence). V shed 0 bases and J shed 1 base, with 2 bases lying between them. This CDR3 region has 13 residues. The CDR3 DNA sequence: TGTGCCAGTAGTATAGAGCGCACAGATACGCAGTATTTT. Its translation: CASSIERTDTQYF.

CDR3 region: CATSGPEGYEQYF. The DNA for the CDR3 is TGTGCCACCAGTGGACCGGAAGGCTACGAGCAGTACTTC. The V and J genes are TRBV24-1 and TRBJ2-7, with D uncertain. CDR1 is KGHDR and CDR2 is SFDVKD in the germline V gene. CDR3 size: 13 residues. Deletions cut 5 bases from V and 3 bases from J, with 10 bases between.

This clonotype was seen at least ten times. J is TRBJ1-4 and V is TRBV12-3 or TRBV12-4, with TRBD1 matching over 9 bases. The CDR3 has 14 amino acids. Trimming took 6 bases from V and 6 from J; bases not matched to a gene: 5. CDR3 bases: TGTGCCAGCAGGATGGGACAGGGAGATGAAAAACTGTTTTTT. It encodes CASRMGQGDEKLFF.

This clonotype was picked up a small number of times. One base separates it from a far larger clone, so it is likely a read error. CDR3 residues: CASRSSGSSETQYF. In DNA form, the CDR3 reads TGTGCCAGCAGATCTAGCGGGAGTTCGGAGACCCAGTACTTC. This chain joins TRBV6-2 or TRBV6-3 and TRBJ2-5, with 10 bases aligning to TRBD2. J was trimmed by 5 bases and V by 6 bases; bases with no gene match: 6. CDR3 size: 14 residues. Germline CDR1 MNHEY, CDR2 SVGEGT.

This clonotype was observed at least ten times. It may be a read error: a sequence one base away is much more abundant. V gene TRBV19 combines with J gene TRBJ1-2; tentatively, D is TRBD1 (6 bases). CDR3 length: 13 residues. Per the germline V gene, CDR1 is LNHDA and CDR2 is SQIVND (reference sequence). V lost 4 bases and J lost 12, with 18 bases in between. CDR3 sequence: CASSKEYSGGNTF. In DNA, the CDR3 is TGTGCCAGTAGTAAGGAGTACTCGGGGGGCAACACCTTC. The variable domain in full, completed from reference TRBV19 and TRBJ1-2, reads DGGITQSPKYLFRKEGQNVTLSCEQNLNHDAMYWYRQDPGQGLRLIYYSQIVNDFQKGDIAEGYSVSREKKESFPLTVTSAQKNPTAFYLCASSKEYSGGNTFGSGTRLTVV.

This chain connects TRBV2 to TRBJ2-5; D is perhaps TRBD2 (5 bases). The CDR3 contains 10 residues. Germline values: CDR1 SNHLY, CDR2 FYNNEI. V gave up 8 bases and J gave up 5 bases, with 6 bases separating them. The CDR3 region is CASGEETQYF. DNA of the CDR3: TGTGCCAGCGGGGAGGAGACCCAGTACTTC.

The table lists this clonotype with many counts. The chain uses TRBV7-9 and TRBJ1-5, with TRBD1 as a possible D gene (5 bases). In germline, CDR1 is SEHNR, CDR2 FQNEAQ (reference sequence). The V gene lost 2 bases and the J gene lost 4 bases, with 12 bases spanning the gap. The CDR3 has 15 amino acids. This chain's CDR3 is CASSLTGGGNQPQHF. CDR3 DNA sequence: TGTGCCAGCAGCTTAACGGGGGGTGGGAATCAGCCCCAGCATTTT. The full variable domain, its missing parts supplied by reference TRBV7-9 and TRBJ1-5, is DTGVSQNPRHKITKRGQNVTFRCDPISEHNRLYWYRQTLGQGPEFLTYFQNEAQLEKSRLLSDRFSAERPKGSFSTLEIQRTEQGDSAMYLCASSLTGGGNQPQHFGDGTRLSIL.

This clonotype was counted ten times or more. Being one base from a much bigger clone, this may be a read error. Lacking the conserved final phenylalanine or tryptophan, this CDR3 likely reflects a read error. CDR3 amino acids: CASSFGRSRYTEAFS. CDR3 DNA sequence: TGTGCCAGCAGTTTCGGTCGTTCGAGGTACACTGAAGCTTTCTCT. This chain joins TRBV27 and TRBJ1-1, with D unclear. The CDR3 covers 15 residues. Trimming stripped 3 bases from V and 3 bases from J, with 14 bases between. Germline V gene sequence: CDR1 MNHEY, CDR2 SMNVEV (reference sequence).

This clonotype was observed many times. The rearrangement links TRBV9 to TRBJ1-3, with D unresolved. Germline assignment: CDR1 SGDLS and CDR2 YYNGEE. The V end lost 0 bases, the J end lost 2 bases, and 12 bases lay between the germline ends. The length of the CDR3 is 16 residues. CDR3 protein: CASSVEGRITGNTIYF. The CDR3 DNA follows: TGTGCCAGCAGCGTAGAGGGCAGAATTACTGGAAACACCATATATTTT.

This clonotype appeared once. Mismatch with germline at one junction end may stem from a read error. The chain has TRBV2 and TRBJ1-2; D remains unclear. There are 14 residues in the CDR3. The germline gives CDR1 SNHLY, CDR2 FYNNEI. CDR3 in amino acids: CASSELWQTYVYTF. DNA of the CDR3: TGTGCCAGCAGTGAATTGTGGCAGACCTATGTCTACACCTTC. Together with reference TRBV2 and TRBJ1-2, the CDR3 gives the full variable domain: EPEVTQTPSHQVTQMGQEVILRCVPISNHLYFYWYRQILGQKVEFLVSFYNNEISEKSEIFDDQFSVERPDGSNFTLKIRSTKLEDSAMYFCASSELWQTYVYTFGSGTRLTVV.

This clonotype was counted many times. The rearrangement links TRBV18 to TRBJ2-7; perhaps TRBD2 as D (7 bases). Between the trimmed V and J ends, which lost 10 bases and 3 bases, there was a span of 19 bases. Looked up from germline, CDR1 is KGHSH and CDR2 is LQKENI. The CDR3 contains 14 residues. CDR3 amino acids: CATTGGASNYEQYF. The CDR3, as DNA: TGTGCCACCACTGGGGGGGCAAGTAACTACGAGCAGTACTTC.

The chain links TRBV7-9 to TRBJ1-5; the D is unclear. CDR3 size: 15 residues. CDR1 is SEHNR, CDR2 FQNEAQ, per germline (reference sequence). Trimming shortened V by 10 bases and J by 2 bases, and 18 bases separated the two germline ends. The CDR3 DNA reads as TGTGCCACCAAGCGGGGAAGGAAATGCAATCAGCCCCAGCATTTT. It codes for CATKRGRKCNQPQHF.

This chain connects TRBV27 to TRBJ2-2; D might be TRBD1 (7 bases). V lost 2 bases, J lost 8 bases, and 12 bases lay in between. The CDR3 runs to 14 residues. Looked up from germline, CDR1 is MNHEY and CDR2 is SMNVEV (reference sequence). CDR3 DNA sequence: TGTGCCAGCAGTTTAGCAGGGGGGAAAGGGGAGCTGTTTTTT. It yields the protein CASSLAGGKGELFF.

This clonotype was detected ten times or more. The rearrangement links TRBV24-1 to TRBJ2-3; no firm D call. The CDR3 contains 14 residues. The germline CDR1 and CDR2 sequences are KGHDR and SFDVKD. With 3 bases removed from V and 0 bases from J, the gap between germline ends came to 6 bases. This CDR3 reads CATSDQGSTDTQYF. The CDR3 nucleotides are TGTGCCACCAGTGATCAAGGCAGCACAGATACGCAGTATTTT.

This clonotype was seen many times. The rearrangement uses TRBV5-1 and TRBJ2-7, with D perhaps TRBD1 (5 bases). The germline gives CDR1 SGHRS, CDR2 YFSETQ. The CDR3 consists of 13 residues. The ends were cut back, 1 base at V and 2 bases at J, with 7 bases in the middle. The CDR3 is CASSLSGTYEQYF. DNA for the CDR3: TGCGCCAGCAGCTTGTCAGGGACCTACGAGCAGTACTTC.

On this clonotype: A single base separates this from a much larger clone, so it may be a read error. CDR3 loop: CASSQFATLLQEIQYF. The DNA for the CDR3 is TGTGCCAGCAGCCAGTTCGCGACTTTACTACAAGAGATCCAGTACTTC. V gene TRBV3-1 combines with J gene TRBJ2-5; no clear D gene. The CDR3 runs to 16 residues. The germline gives CDR1 LGHDT, CDR2 YNNKEL (reference sequence).

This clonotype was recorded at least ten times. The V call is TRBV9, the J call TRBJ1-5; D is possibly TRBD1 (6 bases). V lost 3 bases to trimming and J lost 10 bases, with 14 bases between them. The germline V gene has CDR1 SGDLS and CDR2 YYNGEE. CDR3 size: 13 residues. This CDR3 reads CASSEDSYGPQHF. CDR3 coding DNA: TGTGCCAGCAGCGAGGACAGCTATGGACCCCAGCATTTT. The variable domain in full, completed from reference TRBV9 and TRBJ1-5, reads DSGVTQTPKHLITATGQRVTLRCSPRSGDLSVYWYQQSLDQGLQFLIQYYNGEERAKGNILERFSAQQFPDLHSELNLSSLELGDSALYFCASSEDSYGPQHFGDGTRLSIL.

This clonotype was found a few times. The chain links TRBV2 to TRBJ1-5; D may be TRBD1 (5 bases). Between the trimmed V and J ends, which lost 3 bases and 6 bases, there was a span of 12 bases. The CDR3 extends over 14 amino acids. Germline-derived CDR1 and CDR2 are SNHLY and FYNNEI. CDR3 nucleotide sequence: TGTGCCAGCAGTGATGGGGGGGGTGGTCAGCCCCAGCATTTT. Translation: CASSDGGGGQPQHF.

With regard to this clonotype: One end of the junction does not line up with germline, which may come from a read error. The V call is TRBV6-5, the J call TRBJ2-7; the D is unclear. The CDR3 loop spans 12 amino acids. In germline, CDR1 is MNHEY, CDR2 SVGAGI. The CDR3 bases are TGTGCCAGTAGTTGGTCGGTCTACGAGCAGTACTTC. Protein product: CASSWSVYEQYF.

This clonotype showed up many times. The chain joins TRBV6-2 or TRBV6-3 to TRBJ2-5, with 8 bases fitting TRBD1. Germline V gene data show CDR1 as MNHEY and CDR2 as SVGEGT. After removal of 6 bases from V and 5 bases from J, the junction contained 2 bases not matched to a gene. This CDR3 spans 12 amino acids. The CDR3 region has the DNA TGTGCCAGCAGCGACAGGGGCGAGACCCAGTACTTC. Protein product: CASSDRGETQYF.